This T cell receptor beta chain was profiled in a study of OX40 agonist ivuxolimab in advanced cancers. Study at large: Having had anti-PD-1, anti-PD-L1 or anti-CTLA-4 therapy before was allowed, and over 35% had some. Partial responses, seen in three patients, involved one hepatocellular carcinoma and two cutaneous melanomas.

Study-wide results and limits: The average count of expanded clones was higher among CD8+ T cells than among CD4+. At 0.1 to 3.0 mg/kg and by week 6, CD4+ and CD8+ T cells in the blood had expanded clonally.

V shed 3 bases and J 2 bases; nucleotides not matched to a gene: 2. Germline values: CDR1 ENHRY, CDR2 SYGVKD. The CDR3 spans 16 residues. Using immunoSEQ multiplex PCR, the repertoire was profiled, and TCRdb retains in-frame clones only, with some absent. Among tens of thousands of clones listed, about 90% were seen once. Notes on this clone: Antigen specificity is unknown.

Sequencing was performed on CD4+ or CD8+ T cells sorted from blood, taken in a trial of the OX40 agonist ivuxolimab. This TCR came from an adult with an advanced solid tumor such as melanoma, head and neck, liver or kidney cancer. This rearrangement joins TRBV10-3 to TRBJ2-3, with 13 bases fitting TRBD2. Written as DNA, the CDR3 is TGTGCCATCAGTGATACTAGCGGGGGGGCCACAGATACGCAGTATTTT. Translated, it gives CAISDTSGGATDTQYF.